Presented here are 20 T cell receptor beta chains from one specimen sequenced in a study of Graves' ophthalmopathy and Graves' hyperthyroidism. RNA transcripts yielded amplified TCR beta CDR3 regions. A first-round RT-PCR used HTBI primers, followed by a second-round multiplex PCR. From the multiplex PCR reads, TCRdb called clonotypes with MiXCR, one entry per CDR3 protein. The profile shows 300,000 to 450,000 distinct CDR3 sequences, about 18% of them singletons. What was sequenced was peripheral blood. The receptors shown here come from an adult woman with stable Graves' hyperthyroidism.

This clonotype was counted ten times or more. The chain has TRBV29-1 and TRBJ2-7; TRBD1 might be the D (5 bases). This CDR3 has 12 residues. The germline gives CDR1 SQVTM, CDR2 ANQGSEA. V lost 5 bases and J 3 bases, leaving 11 bases between the germline ends. The CDR3 DNA is TGCAGCGTTCTAGACAGAAGCTACGAGCAGTACTTC. Its protein product is CSVLDRSYEQYF.

Many counts were recorded for this clonotype. The V gene is TRBV18, the J gene TRBJ2-7, with 10 bases identical to TRBD1. V lost 8 bases, J lost 4 bases, and 5 bases stayed unmatched. Germline lookup yields CDR1 KGHSH and CDR2 LQKENI. The CDR3 loop spans 13 amino acids. The CDR3 sequence: CASRGQGGYEQYF. The CDR3 DNA is TGTGCCAGCCGAGGACAGGGGGGGTACGAGCAGTACTTC. The whole variable domain, filled in from reference TRBV18 and TRBJ2-7, reads NAGVMQNPRHLVRRRGQEARLRCSPMKGHSHVYWYRQLPEEGLKFMVYLQKENIIDESGMPKERFSAEFPKEGPSILRIQQVVRGDSAAYFCASRGQGGYEQYFGPGTRLTVT.

This clonotype occurred many times. The chain joins TRBV19 to TRBJ2-5, with D maybe TRBD2 (5 bases). With 0 bases removed from V and 5 bases from J, the gap between germline ends came to 10 bases. Germline V gene sequence: CDR1 LNHDA, CDR2 SQIVND (reference sequence). This CDR3 comprises 14 residues. The CDR3 loop reads CASSIELGGETQYF. Written as DNA, the CDR3 is TGTGCCAGTAGTATAGAACTAGGTGGGGAGACCCAGTACTTC.

There are many counts of this clonotype. The rearrangement joins TRBV28 to TRBJ2-7; TRBD2 is a possible D gene (6 bases). Germline CDR1 and CDR2: MDHEN and SYDVKM. The V end lost 7 bases, the J end lost 3 bases, and 19 bases lay between the germline ends. The CDR3 is 15 residues long. For the CDR3, the DNA is TGTGCCAGCATAGGAAACCACGGGACTGTCTACGAGCAGTACTTC. It specifies CASIGNHGTVYEQYF.

The table lists this clonotype with many counts. At one end, the junction sequence differs from germline, possibly due to a read error. This chain joins TRBV28 and TRBJ2-7; 15 positions agree with TRBD2. The CDR3 spans 15 residues. CDR1 is MDHEN and CDR2 is SYDVKM in the germline V gene. The CDR3 reads CAGSPPGLAGGKQYF. CDR3 bases: TGTGCCGGCAGTCCGCCGGGACTAGCGGGAGGAAAGCAGTACTTC.

This chain uses TRBV4-2 with TRBJ2-7; D is tentatively TRBD1 or TRBD2 (5 bases each). Germline loops: CDR1 LGHNA, CDR2 YNFKEQ. The CDR3 spans 16 residues. The V and J ends lost 1 base and 2 bases respectively, with 15 bases between them. The CDR3 loop is CASSQGGAEPTYEQYF. The DNA for the CDR3 is TGTGCCAGCAGCCAAGGAGGGGCCGAACCCACCTACGAGCAGTACTTC.

This clonotype was picked up many times. The V and J genes are TRBV14 and TRBJ1-1; no definite D call. The CDR3 totals 15 residues. Germline loops: CDR1 SGHDN, CDR2 FVKESK. V gave up 2 bases and J gave up 0 bases, with 10 bases separating them. For the CDR3, the DNA is TGTGCCAGCAGCCAACAACGTATACTGAACACTGAAGCTTTCTTT. Residues: CASSQQRILNTEAFF.

This clonotype was recorded many times. V and J are TRBV12-3 or TRBV12-4 and TRBJ2-4; D unresolved. V lost 6 bases and J 0 bases, leaving 3 bases between the germline ends. The CDR3 is made up of 12 amino acids. The CDR3 spells CASRGAKNIQYF. The CDR3 DNA follows: TGTGCCAGCAGGGGAGCCAAAAACATTCAGTACTTC.

Worth noting for this clonotype: A much bigger clone sits one base away, suggesting this may be a read error. V and J are TRBV7-3 and TRBJ2-2, with 7 bases that match TRBD2. The CDR3 is 14 residues long. The germline V gene encodes CDR1 SGHTA and CDR2 FQGTGA. The DNA of the CDR3 is TGTGCCAGCAGCTTTACGGGAGGAGCCGGGGAGCTGTGTTTT. It translates to CASSFTGGAGELCF.

This clonotype was seen many times. The rearrangement uses TRBV15 and TRBJ1-5; 9 bases agree with TRBD1. CDR1 LNHNV and CDR2 YYDKDF come from the germline V gene (reference sequence). This CDR3 is 16 amino acids long. J gave up 5 bases and V 0 bases, and 5 bases lay outside the gene matches. The CDR3 spells CATSRDSRQGDQPQHF. For the CDR3, the DNA is TGTGCCACCAGCAGAGATTCGCGACAGGGGGATCAGCCCCAGCATTTT.

This clonotype has at least ten counts. The chain is built from TRBV19 and TRBJ1-5; D possibly corresponds to TRBD1 (6 bases). Trimming took off 6 bases at V and 4 bases at J, with 16 bases between the two ends. From germline, CDR1 is LNHDA and CDR2 SQIVND (reference sequence). The CDR3 consists of 15 residues. CDR3: CASSRSGTTNQPQHF. DNA of the CDR3: TGTGCCAGTAGCCGATCTGGGACAACTAATCAGCCCCAGCATTTT.

Comments on this clonotype: At one boundary the junction diverges from the germline segment, which might be a read error. The DNA of the CDR3 is TGTGCCAGCAGTGAGAATGTGGCTTCGAGACAGGGAGGGGAAAACATTAAGTACTTC. This encodes CASSENVASRQGGENIKYF. The rearrangement joins TRBV6-1 to TRBJ2-4; TRBD1 or TRBD2 may be the D gene (7 bases each). CDR1 and CDR2 (germline): MNHNS, SASEGT. This CDR3 comprises 19 residues.

In this sample, this clonotype turned up a few times. V is TRBV30 and J is TRBJ1-3, with D possibly matching TRBD1 (5 bases). This CDR3 region has 15 residues. Trimming stripped 2 bases from V and 0 bases from J, with 11 bases between. Germline V CDR1 and CDR2: GTSNPN, SVGIG (reference sequence). CDR3 sequence: CAWSSGARSGNTIYF. DNA for the CDR3: TGTGCCTGGAGTTCTGGGGCGCGCTCTGGAAACACCATATATTTT.

This clonotype has just one count. This sequence may be a read error, since a much larger clone differs from it by one base. The chain has TRBV5-1 and TRBJ2-7; unclear D gene. The CDR3 is 11 amino acids. Germline CDR1 reads SGHRS; CDR2 reads YFSETQ. In nucleotides, the CDR3 is TGCGCCAGCAGCTTGGCCTACAAGCAGTACTTC. Encoded protein: CASSLAYKQYF.

The table lists this clonotype with many counts. The chain is built from TRBV12-3 or TRBV12-4 and TRBJ1-2; D gene ambiguous. The CDR3 spans 17 residues. V was clipped by 3 bases and J by 4 bases, with 21 bases between them. The CDR3 loop reads CASSFWLSTGVVYGYTF. Written as DNA, the CDR3 is TGTGCCAGCAGTTTTTGGCTGTCGACGGGCGTTGTCTATGGCTACACCTTC.

Many counts were recorded for this clonotype. This chain joins TRBV29-1 and TRBJ2-5; 8 bases line up with TRBD1. With 3 bases clipped from V and 5 bases from J, the junction kept 5 bases outside the gene matches. The CDR3 runs 13 residues. Germline V CDR1 and CDR2: SQVTM, ANQGSEA. The CDR3 reads CSVEAGGGETQYF. As DNA, the CDR3 is TGCAGCGTTGAGGCAGGGGGCGGGGAGACCCAGTACTTC. Together with reference TRBV29-1 and TRBJ2-5, the CDR3 gives the full variable domain: SAVISQKPSRDICQRGTSLTIQCQVDSQVTMMFWYRQQPGQSLTLIATANQGSEATYESGFVIDKFPISRPNLTFSTLTVSNMSPEDSSIYLCSVEAGGGETQYFGPGTRLLVL.

This clonotype was seen once. A much more abundant neighbour one base away suggests this may be a read error. This rearrangement joins TRBV20-1 to TRBJ2-7; D is unclear. The CDR3 sequence is 13 residues long. V was trimmed by 6 bases and J by 6 bases, leaving 18 bases between them. Germline V gene sequence: CDR1 DFQATT, CDR2 SNEGSKA (reference sequence). The CDR3 DNA reads TGCAGTGCCGCCGCCGCCGGGTTCCGCGAGCAGTACGTC. It translates to CSAAAAGFREQYV.

At least ten counts were recorded for this clonotype. The chain couples TRBV6-5 to TRBJ2-7, with D possibly TRBD2 on 6 matching bases. V was cut by 0 bases and J by 2 bases, with 11 bases left in between. CDR1 MNHEY and CDR2 SVGAGI come from the germline V gene. The CDR3 covers 15 residues. CDR3 loop: CASSYSAGPTYEQYF. The CDR3, as DNA: TGTGCCAGCAGTTACTCGGCGGGGCCGACCTACGAGCAGTACTTC.

This clonotype was counted many times. The chain couples TRBV7-2 to TRBJ2-7; the D is unclear. This CDR3 has 14 residues. Germline CDR1 and CDR2: SGHTA and FQGNSA. V lost 5 bases and J lost 2, with 13 bases in between. The CDR3 region has the DNA TGTGCCAGCAGCGAATCCGCGACTGCCTACGAGCAGTACTTC. Protein sequence: CASSESATAYEQYF.

This clonotype occurred many times. V usage is TRBV30 and J usage is TRBJ2-7; D uncertain. The ends were cut back, 3 bases at V and 5 bases at J, with 11 bases in the middle. Germline loops: CDR1 GTSNPN, CDR2 SVGIG (reference sequence). CDR3 length: 12 amino acids. The DNA of the CDR3 is TGTGCCTGGAGAACATTAACCGACGAGCAGTACTTC. Amino acid sequence: CAWRTLTDEQYF.